Shown below are 9 T cell receptor beta chains from a single sample sequenced in a study of shared clonotypes between healthy human individuals. Produced via immunoSEQ multiplex PCR; TCRdb's table is partial and in-frame only. This table holds 700,000 to 950,000 clones, about 96% found once. Terminally differentiated effector memory CD45RA+ cells were excluded by CCR7 positive selection of CD45RO-negative cells. The source material was naive CD8+ T cells sorted from blood. The receptor set was obtained from a man aged 25-45 years in good health.

The chain recombines TRBV19 with TRBJ1-2; D unclear. This CDR3 spans 15 amino acids. The V end was cut by 8 bases, the J end by 4 bases, with 20 bases between. Germline V gene lookup returns CDR1 LNHDA and CDR2 SQIVND (reference sequence). The CDR3 is CASLDTGTWVYGYTF. In DNA, the CDR3 is TGTGCCAGTTTAGACACGGGCACGTGGGTCTATGGCTACACCTTC.

The chain is built from TRBV15 and TRBJ2-3; the D gene is possibly TRBD2 (6 bases). The CDR3 loop spans 14 amino acids. V was pared by 5 bases and J by 1 base, with 10 bases between. Germline CDR1 reads LNHNV; CDR2 reads YYDKDF (reference sequence). The CDR3 coding sequence is TGTGCCACCAGCCACGCTAGCGGCACAGATACGCAGTATTTT. Translation: CATSHASGTDTQYF.

Regarding this clone: The junction shows a germline mismatch at one end, possibly a read error. The rearrangement uses TRBV7-7 and TRBJ2-5; no clear D gene. There are 14 residues in the CDR3. Germline V lookup: CDR1 SSHAT, CDR2 FNYEAQ (reference sequence). The CDR3 region is CASSLSLSQETQYF. The CDR3 region has the DNA TGTGCTAGCAGCTTAAGTCTGAGCCAAGAGACCCAGTACTTC.

This chain joins TRBV11-2 and TRBJ2-1; D possibly corresponds to TRBD1 (6 bases). The CDR3 sequence is 13 residues long. V was shortened by 6 bases and J by 4 bases, with 10 bases between the two germline ends. CDR1 and CDR2 (germline): SGHAT, FQNNGV. CDR3 bases: TGTGCCAGCAGGGGAAGGGGGTACAATGAGCAGTTCTTC. Its translation is CASRGRGYNEQFF.

The V and J genes are TRBV9 and TRBJ1-2, with D unclear. The CDR3 is 12 amino acids. Trimming left V 7 bases short and J 3 bases short, with 10 bases between. CDR1 is SGDLS and CDR2 is YYNGEE in the germline V gene. The CDR3 region is CASGKGDYGYTF. The CDR3 region has the DNA TGTGCCAGCGGGAAGGGAGACTATGGCTACACCTTC.

In its sample, this clone was seen a few times. The chain is built from TRBV4-2 and TRBJ2-7; 7 bases agree with TRBD1. The CDR3 is made up of 14 amino acids. The germline gives CDR1 LGHNA, CDR2 YNFKEQ. V trimming: 3 bases; J trimming: 3 bases; junction bases outside the gene matches: 5. The CDR3 DNA follows: TGTGCCAGCAGCCAGTCCCAGGGGGTCTACGAGCAGTACTTC. It yields the protein CASSQSQGVYEQYF.

The genes are TRBV5-4 and TRBJ2-1; D uncertain. This CDR3 has 15 amino acids. Trimming removed 0 bases from V and 5 bases from J, with 12 bases in between. Germline V CDR1 and CDR2: SGHNT, YYREEE (reference sequence). This CDR3 reads CASSLDMAEHNEQFF. CDR3 DNA: TGTGCCAGCAGCTTGGATATGGCGGAGCACAATGAGCAGTTCTTC.

This sequence joins TRBV4-3 and TRBJ2-7; a possible D gene is TRBD1 (6 bases). Trimming pared 0 bases from V and 0 bases from J, leaving 9 bases between. This CDR3 has 15 amino acids. Germline assignment: CDR1 LGHNA and CDR2 YSLEER. CDR3 in DNA: TGCGCCAGCAGCCAAGAGGGACACAGCTCCTACGAGCAGTACTTC. Translation gives CASSQEGHSSYEQYF.

The chain couples TRBV2 to TRBJ2-7; TRBD1 might be the D (6 bases). With 4 bases removed from V and 5 bases from J, the gap between germline ends came to 12 bases. CDR1 and CDR2 from the germline V gene are SNHLY and FYNNEI. This CDR3 has 13 amino acids. CDR3 sequence: CASSVQGFNEQYF. For the CDR3, the DNA is TGTGCCAGCAGTGTTCAGGGGTTCAACGAGCAGTACTTC.